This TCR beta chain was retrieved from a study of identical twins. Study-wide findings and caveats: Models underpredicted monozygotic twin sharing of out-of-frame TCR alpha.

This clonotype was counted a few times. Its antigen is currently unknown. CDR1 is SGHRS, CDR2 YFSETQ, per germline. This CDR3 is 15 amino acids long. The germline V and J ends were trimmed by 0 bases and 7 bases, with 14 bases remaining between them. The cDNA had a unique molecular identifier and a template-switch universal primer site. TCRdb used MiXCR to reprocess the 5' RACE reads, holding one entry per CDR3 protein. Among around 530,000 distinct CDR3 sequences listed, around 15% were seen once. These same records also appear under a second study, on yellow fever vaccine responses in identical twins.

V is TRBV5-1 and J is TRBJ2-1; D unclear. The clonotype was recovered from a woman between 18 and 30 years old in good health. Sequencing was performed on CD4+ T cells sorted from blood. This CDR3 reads CASSLGAAVGNEQFF. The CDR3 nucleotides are TGCGCCAGCAGCTTGGGGGCTGCCGTGGGGAATGAGCAGTTCTTC.